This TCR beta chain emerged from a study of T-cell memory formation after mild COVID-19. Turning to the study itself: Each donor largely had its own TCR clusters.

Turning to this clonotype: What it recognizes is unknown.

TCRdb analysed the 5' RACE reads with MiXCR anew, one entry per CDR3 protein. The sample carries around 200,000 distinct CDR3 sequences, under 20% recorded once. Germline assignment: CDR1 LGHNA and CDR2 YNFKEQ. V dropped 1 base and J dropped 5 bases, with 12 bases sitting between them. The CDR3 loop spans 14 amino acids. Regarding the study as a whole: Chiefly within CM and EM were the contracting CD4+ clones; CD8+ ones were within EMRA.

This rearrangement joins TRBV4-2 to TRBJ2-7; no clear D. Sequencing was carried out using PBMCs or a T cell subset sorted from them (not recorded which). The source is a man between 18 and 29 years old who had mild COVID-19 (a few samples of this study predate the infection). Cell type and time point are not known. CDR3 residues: CASSQANVVDEQYF. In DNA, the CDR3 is TGTGCCAGCAGCCAAGCGAACGTCGTTGACGAGCAGTACTTC.